One and the same sample provided the 20 T cell receptor beta chains below, sequenced in a study of human T cells and chemical hapten exposure. This sample's time point: patch test 1, 2 weeks after DPC sensitization. The treatment denotes: therapeutic diphenylcyclopropenone sensitization with weekly scalp DPC. TCRdb passed the RACE reads through MiXCR, listing each CDR3 protein once. This repertoire shows under 450,000 distinct CDR3 sequences, nearly 5% found once; its top ten account for under 3%. The sequencing used whole blood, collected in connection with sensitization to the hapten diphenylcyclopropenone (DPC). The receptors were sampled from a woman aged 45-59 years with alopecia areata. Some clones in this sample may be carry-over from other donors' samples.

The table lists this clonotype with many counts. This chain joins TRBV7-9 and TRBJ1-1; 8 nucleotides agree with TRBD1. The CDR3 totals 13 residues. Germline loops: CDR1 SEHNR, CDR2 FQNEAQ (reference sequence). V lost 5 bases to trimming and J lost 10 bases; unmatched junction nucleotides: 9. The CDR3 sequence: CASSAGTGRGAFF. CDR3 bases: TGTGCCAGCAGCGCCGGGACAGGCAGGGGAGCTTTCTTT.

This clonotype was recorded at least ten times. This chain connects TRBV28 to TRBJ2-3; 9 bases agree with TRBD1. The J segment lost 3 bases and the V segment lost 5 bases, leaving 6 bases of the junction unmatched. The germline V gene has CDR1 MDHEN and CDR2 SYDVKM. The CDR3 has 15 residues. CDR3 region: CASSVTGGRTDTQYF. DNA of the CDR3: TGTGCCAGCAGTGTCACAGGGGGCAGGACAGATACGCAGTATTTT.

This clonotype was detected ten times or more. This rearrangement joins TRBV2 to TRBJ1-6; no reliable D call. The CDR3 sequence is 14 residues long. Trimming removed 3 bases from V and 6 bases from J, with 9 bases in between. CDR1 and CDR2 from the germline V gene are SNHLY and FYNNEI. CDR3 region: CASSDGRPNSPLHF. CDR3 DNA sequence: TGTGCCAGCAGTGACGGGCGCCCTAATTCACCCCTCCACTTT.

This clonotype appeared many times. J is TRBJ2-1 and V is TRBV4-3, with TRBD1 matching 7 bases. The V segment lost 3 bases and the J segment 2 bases; nucleotides outside the gene matches: 4. The CDR3 consists of 15 residues. Germline loops: CDR1 LGHNA, CDR2 YSLEER. Written as DNA, the CDR3 is TGCGCCAGCAGCCACGACACAGGGGCCTACAATGAGCAGTTCTTC. The encoded protein is CASSHDTGAYNEQFF.

This clonotype was seen only a few times. This chain connects TRBV3-1 to TRBJ1-1; D ambiguous. The CDR3 loop spans 14 amino acids. Per germline, CDR1 LGHDT and CDR2 YNNKEL (reference sequence). V lost 4 bases and J lost 1, with 10 bases in between. This CDR3 reads CASSRSQTNTEAFF. CDR3 DNA: TGTGCCAGCAGCCGGAGCCAGACGAACACTGAAGCTTTCTTT.

The chain links TRBV12-3 or TRBV12-4 to TRBJ2-3, with TRBD1 identical over 7 bases. The CDR3 loop spans 14 amino acids. With 6 bases clipped from V and 2 bases from J, the junction kept 5 bases outside the gene matches. The CDR3 loop reads CASRKTGYTDTQYF. CDR3 nucleotide sequence: TGTGCCAGCAGAAAGACAGGGTACACAGATACGCAGTATTTT.

This clonotype has more than one count but fewer than ten. The chain has TRBV15 and TRBJ2-6; D not resolved. The CDR3 contains 17 residues. Between the trimmed V and J ends, which lost 1 base and 4 bases, there was a span of 14 bases. From germline, CDR1 is LNHNV and CDR2 YYDKDF (reference sequence). The CDR3 DNA is TGTGCCACCAGCAGAGGAGAGGTCGGAGCAGGGGCCAACGTCCTGACTTTC. Protein product: CATSRGEVGAGANVLTF.

J is TRBJ2-7 and V is TRBV4-3; the D gene could be TRBD1 or TRBD2 (6 bases each). Trimming took off 1 base at V and 0 bases at J, with 16 bases between the two ends. The germline V gene encodes CDR1 LGHNA and CDR2 YSLEER. The CDR3 contains 17 residues. The CDR3 bases are TGCGCCAGCAGCCAAGCCCGGGGGCCGGGAAGCTCCTACGAGCAGTACTTC. Protein: CASSQARGPGSSYEQYF.

This clonotype was seen a few times. The chain carries TRBV10-3 and TRBJ1-2; a weak D match, TRBD1 (6 bases). The V end was cut by 5 bases, the J end by 8 bases, with 18 bases between. CDR1 is ENHRY, CDR2 SYGVKD, per germline. The CDR3 contains 14 residues. The CDR3 sequence: CAISPSGGPEGYTF. CDR3 bases: TGTGCCATCAGTCCTTCGGGGGGCCCGGAGGGCTACACCTTC.

The chain is built from TRBV12-3 or TRBV12-4 and TRBJ2-6; 7 bases are a match to TRBD2. CDR3 size: 17 residues. V gave up 7 bases and J gave up 2 bases; unmatched junction bases: 11. CDR3 in amino acids: CASTPGWGGPGANVLTF. The CDR3 nucleotides are TGTGCCAGCACGCCCGGGTGGGGAGGGCCTGGGGCCAACGTCCTGACTTTC.

This clonotype was picked up a small number of times. The chain couples TRBV4-1 to TRBJ1-1; D not resolved. From germline, CDR1 is MGHRA and CDR2 YSYEKL. V lost 2 bases, J lost 1 base, and 11 bases lay in between. The CDR3 runs to 15 residues. CDR3 amino acids: CASSQPFTENTEAFF. The CDR3 nucleotides read TGCGCCAGCAGCCAACCCTTTACTGAGAACACTGAAGCTTTCTTT.

The table lists this clonotype with many counts. CDR3 region: CASSQAWANTEAFF. CDR3 in DNA: TGCGCCAGCAGCCAAGCTTGGGCCAACACTGAAGCTTTCTTT. The chain couples TRBV4-1 to TRBJ1-1; D remains unclear. Trimming stripped 1 base from V and 2 bases from J, with 8 bases between. The germline V gene has CDR1 MGHRA and CDR2 YSYEKL. This CDR3 contains 14 residues.

Turning to this clonotype: One base away lies a much larger clone, so this may be a sequencing read error. The V gene is TRBV6-5, the J gene TRBJ2-1; a weak D match, TRBD1 (5 bases). Germline values: CDR1 MNHEY, CDR2 SVGAGI. The CDR3 runs 15 residues. Trimming took off 6 bases at V and 5 bases at J, with 17 bases between the two ends. This CDR3 reads CASSQTGGVNNEQFF. The CDR3 DNA reads TGTGCCAGCAGCCAAACAGGCGGCGTGAACAATGAGCAGTTCTTC.

This clonotype has ten or more counts. CDR3 in DNA: TGCAGCGTTGGACTAGCGGGGGGGGAGACCCAGTACTTC. It specifies CSVGLAGGETQYF. The chain has TRBV29-1 and TRBJ2-5, with 14 nucleotides matching TRBD2. Germline V CDR1 and CDR2: SQVTM, ANQGSEA. V gave up 4 bases and J gave up 5 bases; unmatched junction bases: 0. The CDR3 is made up of 13 amino acids.

V usage is TRBV7-9 and J usage is TRBJ1-3; unclear D gene. Trimming removed 6 bases at V and 0 bases at J, with 6 bases between. CDR1 and CDR2 from the germline V gene are SEHNR and FQNEAQ (reference sequence). This CDR3 comprises 13 residues. The CDR3 loop is CASRPDSGNTIYF. The CDR3 DNA is TGTGCCAGCAGGCCCGACTCTGGAAACACCATATATTTT.

This clonotype was picked up many times. The chain is built from TRBV18 and TRBJ1-5, with D hard to call. Germline CDR1 and CDR2: KGHSH and LQKENI. The CDR3 has 13 residues. Trimming removed 3 bases at V and 5 bases at J, with 8 bases between. The CDR3 region is CASSPSLDQPQHF. CDR3 sequence (DNA): TGTGCCAGCTCACCTTCTTTAGATCAGCCCCAGCATTTT.

This clonotype was picked up a small number of times. The V and J genes are TRBV7-2 and TRBJ1-5; a weak D match, TRBD1 (5 bases). V was shortened by 1 base and J by 6 bases, with 13 bases between the two germline ends. Looked up from germline, CDR1 is SGHTA and CDR2 is FQGNSA. There are 15 residues in the CDR3. As DNA, the CDR3 is TGTGCCAGCAGCTTAGATCGCGCAGGGAGTCAGCCCCAGCATTTT. This encodes CASSLDRAGSQPQHF.

This clonotype was counted only a few times. This chain uses TRBV21-1 with TRBJ1-5. TRBV21-1 is described as a pseudogene. The CDR3 spans 14 residues. As DNA, the CDR3 is TGTGCCAGCAGGTACAAGTACCCAAATCAGCCCCAGCATTTT. This gives the protein CASRYKYPNQPQHF.

This clonotype has at least ten counts. The chain combines TRBV3-1 with TRBJ2-7; D is unclear. This CDR3 comprises 11 residues. Germline V gives CDR1 LGHDT, CDR2 YNNKEL (reference sequence). The germline V and J ends were trimmed by 8 bases and 2 bases, with 7 bases remaining between them. Here the CDR3 DNA reads TGTGCCAGCGGGATGACCTACGAGCAGTACTTC. This codes for CASGMTYEQYF.

The J gene is TRBJ2-1, the V gene TRBV5-1; 11 bases align to TRBD2. The CDR3 runs to 15 residues. The V gene's germline CDR1 is SGHRS and CDR2 YFSETQ. V shed 3 bases and J 6 bases; nucleotides not matched to a gene: 5. The CDR3 DNA reads TGCGCCAGCAGCTCTAGCGGGAGGTCGATCAATGAGCAGTTCTTC. This translates into CASSSSGRSINEQFF.